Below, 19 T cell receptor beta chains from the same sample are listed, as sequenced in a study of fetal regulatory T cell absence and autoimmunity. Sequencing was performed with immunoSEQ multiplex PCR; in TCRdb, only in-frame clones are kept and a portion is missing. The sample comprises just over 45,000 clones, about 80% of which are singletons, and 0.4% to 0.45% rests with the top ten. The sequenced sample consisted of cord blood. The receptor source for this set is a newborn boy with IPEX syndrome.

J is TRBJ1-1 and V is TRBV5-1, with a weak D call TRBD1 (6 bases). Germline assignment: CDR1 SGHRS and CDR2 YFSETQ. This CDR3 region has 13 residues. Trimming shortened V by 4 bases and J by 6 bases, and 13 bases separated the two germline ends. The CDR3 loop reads CASSVEQGAEAFF. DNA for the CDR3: TGCGCCAGCAGCGTCGAACAGGGAGCTGAAGCTTTCTTT.

CDR3 sequence reads: CAWSVHPGTDEAFF. As DNA, the CDR3 is TGTGCCTGGAGTGTACACCCAGGGACGGATGAAGCTTTCTTT. The V and J genes are TRBV30 and TRBJ1-1, with TRBD1 as a possible D gene (5 bases). Trimming stripped 0 bases from V and 7 bases from J, with 15 bases between. Germline CDR1 reads GTSNPN; CDR2 reads SVGIG (reference sequence). This CDR3 has 14 amino acids.

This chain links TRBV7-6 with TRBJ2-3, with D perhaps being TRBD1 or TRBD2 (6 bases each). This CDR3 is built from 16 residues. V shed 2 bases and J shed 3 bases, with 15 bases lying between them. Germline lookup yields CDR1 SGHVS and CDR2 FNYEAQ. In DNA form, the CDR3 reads TGTGCCAGCAGCTTAAGTATTGGGGGGCGGACAGATACGCAGTATTTT. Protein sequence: CASSLSIGGRTDTQYF.

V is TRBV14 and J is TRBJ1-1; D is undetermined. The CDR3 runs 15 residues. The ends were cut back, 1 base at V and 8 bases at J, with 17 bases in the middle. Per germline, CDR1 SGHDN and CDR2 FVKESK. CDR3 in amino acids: CASSQVRLPGTEAFF. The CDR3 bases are TGTGCCAGCAGCCAAGTACGCCTTCCGGGCACCGAAGCTTTCTTT. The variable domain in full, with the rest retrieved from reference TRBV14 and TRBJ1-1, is EAGVTQFPSHSVIEKGQTVTLRCDPISGHDNLYWYRRVMGKEIKFLLHFVKESKQDESGMPNNRFLAERTGGTYSTLKVQPAELEDSGVYFCASSQVRLPGTEAFFGQGTRLTVV.

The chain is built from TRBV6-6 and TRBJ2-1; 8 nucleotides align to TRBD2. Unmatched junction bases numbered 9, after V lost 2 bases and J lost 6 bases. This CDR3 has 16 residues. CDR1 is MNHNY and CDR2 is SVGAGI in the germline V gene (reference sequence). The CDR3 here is CASSYGLLAEANEQFF. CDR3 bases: TGTGCCAGCAGTTACGGTTTACTAGCGGAAGCCAATGAGCAGTTCTTC.

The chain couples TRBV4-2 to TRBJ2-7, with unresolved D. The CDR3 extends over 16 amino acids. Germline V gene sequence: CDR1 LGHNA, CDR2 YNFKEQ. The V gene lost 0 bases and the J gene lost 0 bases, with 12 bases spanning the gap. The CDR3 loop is CASSQDDNLSSYEQYF. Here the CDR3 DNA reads TGTGCCAGCAGCCAAGACGATAACCTAAGCTCCTACGAGCAGTACTTC.

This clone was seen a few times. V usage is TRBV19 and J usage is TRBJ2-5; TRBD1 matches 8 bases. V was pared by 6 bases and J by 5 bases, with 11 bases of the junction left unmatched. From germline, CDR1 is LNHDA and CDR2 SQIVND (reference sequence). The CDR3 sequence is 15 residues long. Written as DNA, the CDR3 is TGTGCCAGTAGCCGTAGATCAGGGGGCGTCGAGACCCAGTACTTC. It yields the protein CASSRRSGGVETQYF.

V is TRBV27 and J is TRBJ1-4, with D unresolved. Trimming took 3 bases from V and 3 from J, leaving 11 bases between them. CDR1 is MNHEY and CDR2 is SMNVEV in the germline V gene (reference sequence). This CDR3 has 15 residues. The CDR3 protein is CASSFEGRANEKLFF. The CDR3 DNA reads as TGTGCCAGCAGTTTCGAGGGAAGGGCTAATGAAAAACTGTTTTTT.

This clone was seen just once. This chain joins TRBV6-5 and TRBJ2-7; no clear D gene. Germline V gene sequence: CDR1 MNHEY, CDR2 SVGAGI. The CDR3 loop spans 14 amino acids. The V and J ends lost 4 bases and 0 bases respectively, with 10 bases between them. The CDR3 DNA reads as TGTGCCAGCAGTTCCCTCGCGGTCTCCTACGAGCAGTACTTC. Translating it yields CASSSLAVSYEQYF.

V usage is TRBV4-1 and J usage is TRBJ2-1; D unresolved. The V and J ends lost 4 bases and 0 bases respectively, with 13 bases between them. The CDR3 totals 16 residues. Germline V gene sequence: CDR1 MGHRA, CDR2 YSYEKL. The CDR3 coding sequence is TGCGCCAGCAGCCGGGAAACTGCGAGCTCCTACAATGAGCAGTTCTTC. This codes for CASSRETASSYNEQFF.

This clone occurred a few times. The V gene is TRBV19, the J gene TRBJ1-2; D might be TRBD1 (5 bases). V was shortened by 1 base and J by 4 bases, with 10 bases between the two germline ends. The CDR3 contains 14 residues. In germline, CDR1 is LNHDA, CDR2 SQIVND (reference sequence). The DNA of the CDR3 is TGTGCCAGTAGTATAGGGGCAGGGACCTATGGCTACACCTTC. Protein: CASSIGAGTYGYTF.

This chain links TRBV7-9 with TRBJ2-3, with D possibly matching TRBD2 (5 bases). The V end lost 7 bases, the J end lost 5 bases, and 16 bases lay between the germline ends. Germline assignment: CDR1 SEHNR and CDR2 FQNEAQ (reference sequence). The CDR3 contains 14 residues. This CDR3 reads CASTADAGKDTQYF. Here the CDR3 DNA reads TGTGCCAGCACCGCGGACGCGGGTAAAGATACGCAGTATTTT.

This chain's CDR3 is CASSIGGNTEAFF. DNA for the CDR3: TGTGCCAGTAGTATAGGGGGGAACACTGAAGCTTTCTTT. This chain links TRBV19 with TRBJ1-1; no firm D call. V lost 1 base and J lost 1, with 4 bases in between. CDR3 size: 13 residues. CDR1 and CDR2 from the germline V gene are LNHDA and SQIVND (reference sequence).

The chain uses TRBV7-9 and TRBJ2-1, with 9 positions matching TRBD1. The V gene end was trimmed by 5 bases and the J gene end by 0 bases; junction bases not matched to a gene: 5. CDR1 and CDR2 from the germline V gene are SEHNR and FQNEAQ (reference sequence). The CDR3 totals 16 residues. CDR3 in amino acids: CASSPKTGGSYNEQFF. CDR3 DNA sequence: TGTGCCAGCAGCCCCAAGACAGGGGGCTCCTACAATGAGCAGTTCTTC. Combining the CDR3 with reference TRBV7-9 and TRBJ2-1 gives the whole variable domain DTGVSQNPRHKITKRGQNVTFRCDPISEHNRLYWYRQTLGQGPEFLTYFQNEAQLEKSRLLSDRFSAERPKGSFSTLEIQRTEQGDSAMYLCASSPKTGGSYNEQFFGPGTRLTVL.

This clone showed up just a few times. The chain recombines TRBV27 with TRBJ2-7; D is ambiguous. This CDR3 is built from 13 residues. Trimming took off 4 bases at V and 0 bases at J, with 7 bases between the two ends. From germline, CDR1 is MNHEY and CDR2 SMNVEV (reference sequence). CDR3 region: CASSWAASYEQYF. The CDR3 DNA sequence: TGTGCCAGCAGTTGGGCCGCCTCCTACGAGCAGTACTTC.

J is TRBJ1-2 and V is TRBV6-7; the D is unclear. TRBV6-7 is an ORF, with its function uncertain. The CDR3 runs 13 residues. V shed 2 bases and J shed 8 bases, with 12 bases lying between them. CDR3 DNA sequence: TGTGCCAGCAGTTACCCCGGCCCCCCCGGCTACACCTTC. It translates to CASSYPGPPGYTF.

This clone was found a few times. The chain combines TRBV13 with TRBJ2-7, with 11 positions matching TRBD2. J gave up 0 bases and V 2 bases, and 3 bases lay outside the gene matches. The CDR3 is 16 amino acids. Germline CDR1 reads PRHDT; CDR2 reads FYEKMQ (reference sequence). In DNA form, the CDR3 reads TGTGCCAGCAGCTTAACTAGCGGGGGACCCTCCTACGAGCAGTACTTC. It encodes CASSLTSGGPSYEQYF. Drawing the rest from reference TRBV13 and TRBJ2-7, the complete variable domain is AAGVIQSPRHLIKEKRETATLKCYPIPRHDTVYWYQQGPGQDPQFLISFYEKMQSDKGSIPDRFSAQQFSDYHSELNMSSLELGDSALYFCASSLTSGGPSYEQYFGPGTRLTVT.

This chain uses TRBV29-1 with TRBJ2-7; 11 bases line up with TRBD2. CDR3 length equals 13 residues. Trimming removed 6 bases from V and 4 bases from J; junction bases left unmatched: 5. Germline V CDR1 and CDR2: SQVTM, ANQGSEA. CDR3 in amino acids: CSVGTSGGYEQYF. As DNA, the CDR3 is TGCAGCGTGGGAACTAGCGGGGGTTACGAGCAGTACTTC.

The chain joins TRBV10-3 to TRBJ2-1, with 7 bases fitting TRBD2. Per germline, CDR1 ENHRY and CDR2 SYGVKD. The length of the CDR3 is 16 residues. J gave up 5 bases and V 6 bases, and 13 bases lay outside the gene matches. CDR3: CAIRGDGGRDNNEQFF. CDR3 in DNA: TGTGCCATCAGGGGAGATGGCGGGAGAGACAACAATGAGCAGTTCTTC.